The 18 T cell receptor beta chains listed next were all sequenced from one sample in a study of cytomegalovirus exposure and HLA in healthy donors (dated by TCRdb to 2015 to 2018). The receptor library was made with the immunoSEQ multiplex PCR assay. TCRdb limited this immuneACCESS table to in-frame rearrangements with V and J called. A share of clones is missing; checked studies link under half to unresolved V genes, and the rest is unexplained. The sample records over 85,000 clones, approximately 93% of which are singletons. The ten biggest clones cover approximately 1.1% of the sample. Sample: PBMCs. Receptors originate from a woman aged 25 to 39 in good health and CMV-seropositive.

The V and J genes are TRBV28 and TRBJ2-7; 10 bases map to TRBD2. Germline lookup yields CDR1 MDHEN and CDR2 SYDVKM. The CDR3 is 15 amino acids. V dropped 5 bases and J dropped 3; count of bases not matched to a gene: 7. The CDR3 coding sequence is TGTGCCAGCAGTCCCATAGCGGGAGGATACTACGAGCAGTACTTC. Amino acids: CASSPIAGGYYEQYF.

The V call is TRBV6-5, the J call TRBJ2-5; weak D call: TRBD1 (5 bases). The CDR3 loop spans 13 amino acids. Trimming removed 0 bases from V and 5 bases from J, with 7 bases in between. From germline, CDR1 is MNHEY and CDR2 SVGAGI. The CDR3 coding sequence is TGTGCCAGCAGTTACTCCAAGGGGGAGACCCAGTACTTC. It translates to CASSYSKGETQYF.

V is TRBV9 and J is TRBJ2-1, with D tentatively TRBD2 (6 bases). The germline V gene has CDR1 SGDLS and CDR2 YYNGEE. Trimming removed 0 bases from V and 10 bases from J, with 14 bases in between. This CDR3 region has 14 residues. This chain's CDR3 is CASSVAHGTGEQFF. The CDR3 nucleotides read TGTGCCAGCAGCGTAGCTCACGGGACTGGGGAGCAGTTCTTC.

The chain combines TRBV7-2 with TRBJ1-5; D is ambiguous. The CDR3 runs 15 residues. Trimming shortened V by 5 bases and J by 6 bases, and 17 bases separated the two germline ends. The germline V gene encodes CDR1 SGHTA and CDR2 FQGNSA. As DNA, the CDR3 is TGTGCCAGCAGCGCCCGGACTGGGTTAGGTCAGCCCCAGCATTTT. This translates into CASSARTGLGQPQHF.

The V call is TRBV28, the J call TRBJ2-1, with TRBD2 identical over 11 bases. V gave up 8 bases and J gave up 1 base; unmatched junction bases: 7. This CDR3 contains 16 residues. Per germline, CDR1 MDHEN and CDR2 SYDVKM. This CDR3 reads CASGGGTSGSYNEQFF. The CDR3 nucleotides are TGTGCCAGCGGGGGCGGGACTAGCGGATCCTACAATGAGCAGTTCTTC.

This chain joins TRBV7-8 and TRBJ1-4; 10 bases are a match to TRBD1. The length of the CDR3 is 16 residues. V lost 5 bases and J lost 7; bases outside the gene matches: 10. Germline V lookup: CDR1 SGHVS, CDR2 FQNEAQ. CDR3 nucleotide sequence: TGTGCCAGCAGCCCCCGACAGGGGGCTATACCTGAAAAACTGTTTTTT. It yields the protein CASSPRQGAIPEKLFF.

This chain connects TRBV6-5 to TRBJ1-1; D call uncertain. CDR3 length: 11 amino acids. CDR1 and CDR2 (germline): MNHEY, SVGAGI. V lost 6 bases to trimming and J lost 6 bases, with 8 bases between them. This CDR3 reads CASRMRAEAFF. The CDR3 DNA is TGTGCCAGCAGAATGAGGGCTGAAGCTTTCTTT.

This clone is a singleton in its sample. The V gene is TRBV6-5, the J gene TRBJ2-5; 11 bases line up with TRBD2. CDR1 is MNHEY and CDR2 is SVGAGI in the germline V gene. With V trimmed by 4 bases and J by 3 bases, 4 bases remained unmatched. The CDR3 covers 15 residues. CDR3 amino acids: CASSLAGLAEETQYF. The CDR3 DNA reads as TGTGCCAGCAGTTTAGCGGGACTAGCGGAAGAGACCCAGTACTTC.

The J gene is TRBJ2-5, the V gene TRBV7-8; 9 positions match TRBD2. The CDR3 runs to 14 residues. Germline trimming cut 1 base from V and 4 bases from J; bases unmatched to any gene: 1. CDR1 is SGHVS and CDR2 is FQNEAQ in the germline V gene. The chain's CDR3 is CASSLGGLAETQYF. The CDR3 nucleotides read TGTGCCAGCAGCTTAGGGGGACTAGCAGAGACCCAGTACTTC.

The chain is built from TRBV7-8 and TRBJ2-7; D is perhaps TRBD2 (5 bases). Deletions cut 5 bases from V and 5 bases from J, with 10 bases between. Germline V CDR1 and CDR2: SGHVS, FQNEAQ. The CDR3 has 12 amino acids. CDR3 in amino acids: CASSGWGDEQYF. The CDR3 nucleotides read TGTGCCAGCAGCGGGTGGGGAGACGAGCAGTACTTC.

The chain combines TRBV6-1 with TRBJ1-2, with D tentatively TRBD1 (6 bases). Germline CDR1 MNHNS, CDR2 SASEGT. This CDR3 has 15 amino acids. The germline V and J ends were trimmed by 6 bases and 6 bases, with 20 bases remaining between them. In DNA, the CDR3 is TGTGCCAGCAGATCGACAGGTCAGGTTTGGAATGGCTACACCTTC. This encodes CASRSTGQVWNGYTF.

The J gene is TRBJ1-1, the V gene TRBV6-5; 7 bases match TRBD1. From germline, CDR1 is MNHEY and CDR2 SVGAGI. This CDR3 is built from 14 residues. Losses at the gene ends were 4 bases for V and 2 bases for J; bases not matched to a gene: 4. The CDR3 protein is CASSSGGGNTEAFF. CDR3 in DNA: TGTGCCAGCAGTTCGGGAGGGGGCAACACTGAAGCTTTCTTT.

The chain uses TRBV6-6 and TRBJ2-5; D unclear. The CDR3 is 15 residues long. Germline CDR1 reads MNHNY; CDR2 reads SVGAGI (reference sequence). Trimming left V 0 bases short and J 4 bases short, with 12 bases between. CDR3 amino acids: CASSYSLGTRETQYF. As DNA, the CDR3 is TGTGCCAGCAGTTACTCGCTCGGTACCCGAGAGACCCAGTACTTC.

This chain uses TRBV5-4 with TRBJ2-2, with a possible D match to TRBD1 (5 bases). With 4 bases removed from V and 0 bases from J, the gap between germline ends came to 13 bases. This CDR3 comprises 16 residues. Germline-derived CDR1 and CDR2 are SGHNT and YYREEE (reference sequence). The CDR3 sequence: CASSPGQGTNTGELFF. Written as DNA, the CDR3 is TGTGCCAGCAGCCCAGGGCAGGGTACGAACACCGGGGAGCTGTTTTTT.

CDR3 loop: CASSDSDRVNEKLFF. The CDR3 DNA sequence: TGTGCCAGCAGTGATTCCGACAGGGTTAATGAAAAACTGTTTTTT. V is TRBV28 and J is TRBJ1-4, with 7 bases that match TRBD1. Per germline, CDR1 MDHEN and CDR2 SYDVKM. With 5 bases clipped from V and 4 bases from J, the junction kept 7 bases outside the gene matches. The length of the CDR3 is 15 residues.

J is TRBJ2-7 and V is TRBV28; 7 positions match TRBD1. CDR3 length equals 15 residues. The V gene end was trimmed by 6 bases and the J gene end by 2 bases; junction bases not matched to a gene: 10. Germline CDR1 reads MDHEN; CDR2 reads SYDVKM. The CDR3 sequence is CASRRGGAGAYEQYF. The DNA of the CDR3 is TGTGCCAGCAGACGAGGGGGCGCAGGGGCCTACGAGCAGTACTTC.

The chain combines TRBV18 with TRBJ1-1; D might be TRBD1 (5 bases). The CDR3 is 13 amino acids. V lost 4 bases to trimming and J lost 3 bases, with 9 bases between them. The germline V gene has CDR1 KGHSH and CDR2 LQKENI. The chain's CDR3 is CASSLDSYTEAFF. In nucleotides, the CDR3 is TGTGCCAGCTCACTCGACAGCTACACTGAAGCTTTCTTT.

For this clone: One end of the junction is discordant with germline, which a read error may explain. The V gene is TRBV6-6, the J gene TRBJ2-1; 9 bases are a match to TRBD1. In germline, CDR1 is MNHNY, CDR2 SVGAGI (reference sequence). This CDR3 region has 11 residues. The CDR3 is CASSYGDRELF. DNA of the CDR3: TGTGCCAGCAGTTACGGGGACAGGGAACTCTTC.